This paragraph reports one T cell receptor beta chain. Its cognate antigen is unknown. TCRdb processed the reads anew with MiXCR; each CDR3 protein has one entry. This table has some 920,000 distinct CDR3 sequences, approximately 31% appearing once. V lost 5 bases to trimming and J lost 2 bases, with 19 bases between them. The CDR3 runs 16 residues. The data were obtained in a study of T cell repertoires in cytomegalovirus infection. The chain uses TRBV12-3 or TRBV12-4 and TRBJ2-7; D perhaps matches TRBD1 (6 bases). The clonotype comes from a human donor in good health (CMV status not recorded). Some clones in this sample may be carry-over from other donors' samples. Sequenced material: cultured CD8+ T cells from PBMCs, taken from culture after CMV antigen stimulation. The CDR3 coding sequence is TGTGCCAGCAGTGGGACACGTTTTTTCAGGACCTACGAGCAGTACTTC. Its protein is CASSGTRFFRTYEQYF.